This is a list of T cell receptor beta chains from one sample in a study of blood T cell repertoires in COVID-19. Only in-frame clones appear in the TCRdb table, and some are missing; sequencing was by immunoSEQ multiplex PCR. The sample yields approximately 100,000 clones, around 83% seen once. The sequenced sample consisted of peripheral blood. The receptors originated from a woman of 80 years or more with active or convalescent COVID-19. Both conserved end residues are part of each CDR3. D genes are given only for firm matches. Part of the rows lack a size; the others show once, few, many or a class for expanded clones.

cdr3_aa: CASRRAGANEKLFF
cdr3_nt: TGTGCCAGCAGACGGGCGGGCGCTAATGAAAAACTGTTTTTT
j_call: TRBJ1-4
d_call: .
clone_size: .
v_call: TRBV25-1

cdr3_aa: CASSQVGQGRHEQYF
cdr3_nt: TGCGCCAGCAGCCAAGTAGGCCAGGGGAGACACGAGCAGTACTTC
j_call: TRBJ2-7
d_call: .
clone_size: once
v_call: TRBV4-1

cdr3_aa: CASSDQGKDTQYF
cdr3_nt: TGTGCCAGCAGTGACCAGGGGAAAGATACGCAGTATTTT
j_call: TRBJ2-3
d_call: .
clone_size: .
v_call: TRBV6-4

cdr3_aa: CASSPFGTTYEQYF
cdr3_nt: TGTGCCAGCAGCCCCTTTGGTACAACCTACGAGCAGTACTTC
j_call: TRBJ2-7
d_call: .
clone_size: .
v_call: TRBV28

cdr3_aa: CASSESVTGGERNYGYTF
cdr3_nt: TGTGCCAGCAGTGAATCCGTTACAGGGGGAGAAAGGAACTATGGCTACACCTTC
j_call: TRBJ1-2
d_call: TRBD1
clone_size: .
v_call: TRBV2

cdr3_aa: CASSLDGTGDYGYTF
cdr3_nt: TGTGCCAGCAGCTTAGATGGGACAGGGGACTATGGCTACACCTTC
j_call: TRBJ1-2
d_call: TRBD1
clone_size: .
v_call: TRBV11-2

cdr3_aa: CSVEEGTVYPPYRPGYTF
cdr3_nt: TGCAGCGTTGAAGAGGGGACAGTCTACCCCCCCTATCGCCCTGGCTACACCTTC
j_call: TRBJ1-2
d_call: TRBD1
clone_size: once
v_call: TRBV29-1

cdr3_aa: CATSRVEGSYNEQFF
cdr3_nt: TGTGCCACCAGCAGAGTAGAGGGCTCCTACAATGAGCAGTTCTTC
j_call: TRBJ2-1
d_call: .
clone_size: .
v_call: TRBV15

cdr3_aa: CASSYFSSFAHEQYF
cdr3_nt: TGTGCCAGCAGTTATTTTTCGAGCTTTGCCCACGAGCAGTACTTC
j_call: TRBJ2-7
d_call: .
clone_size: .
v_call: TRBV6-5

cdr3_aa: CASSPGLAGVGYGDTQYF
cdr3_nt: TGTGCCAGCAGCCCCGGACTAGCGGGAGTTGGGTATGGAGATACGCAGTATTTT
j_call: TRBJ2-3
d_call: TRBD2
clone_size: .
v_call: TRBV4-2